Listed below are T cell receptor beta chains from one sample, sequenced in a study of T cells in Graves' hyperthyroidism and ophthalmopathy. TCRdb recomputed calls from the multiplex PCR reads with MiXCR, one row per CDR3 protein. The sample comprises about 480,000 distinct CDR3 sequences, around a quarter of which are singletons, and approximately 11% rests with the top ten. Sequenced input: blood. Source of these receptors: a young woman with Graves' ophthalmopathy. Each CDR3 is given with its conserved first and last residue. A D gene is named only where the DNA matches it firmly. Rows may omit the clone size; those that give it use once, few, many or a size class.

d_call | j_call | clone_size | v_call | cdr3_aa | cdr3_nt
TRBD2 | TRBJ2-7 | many | TRBV6-2/TRBV6-3 | CASSYSVLAGFNEQYF | TGTGCCAGCAGTTACTCTGTACTAGCGGGGTTCAACGAGCAGTACTTC
. | TRBJ1-1 | many | TRBV28 | CASSFHTGRSTEAFF | TGTGCCAGCAGCTTTCACACAGGGAGGAGCACTGAAGCTTTCTTT
TRBD1 | TRBJ1-5 | once | TRBV20-1 | CSAIRGQSNQPQHF | TGCAGTGCTATCAGGGGACAGAGCAATCAGCCCCAGCATTTT
TRBD1 | TRBJ2-7 | many | TRBV7-2 | CASSPRNRGYEQYF | TGTGCCAGCAGCCCACGTAACAGGGGCTACGAGCAGTACTTC
. | TRBJ1-5 | many | TRBV7-2 | CASSWGDGNQPQHF | TGTGCCAGCAGCTGGGGGGACGGAAATCAGCCCCAGCATTTT
. | TRBJ1-5 | many | TRBV30 | CAWSKSVYSNQPQHF | TGTGCCTGGAGTAAGTCAGTCTATAGCAATCAGCCCCAGCATTTT
. | TRBJ1-5 | many | TRBV15 | CATSSPDLDPNQPQHF | TGTGCCACCAGCAGCCCCGACCTTGATCCCAATCAGCCCCAGCATTTT
. | TRBJ2-5 | few | TRBV18 | CASSPIRVEETQYF | TGTGCCAGCTCACCAATCAGGGTGGAAGAGACCCAGTACTTC
. | TRBJ1-1 | . | TRBV24-1 | CATSDRDSEAFF | TGTGCCACCAGTGACCGGGATTCTGAAGCTTTCTTT
. | TRBJ2-7 | . | TRBV19 | CASSIPGSYEQYF | TGTGCCAGTAGTATACCCGGTTCCTACGAGCAGTACTTC
. | TRBJ1-1 | few | TRBV18 | CASSPPGAQTEAFF | TGTGCCAGCTCACCACCAGGGGCCCAGACTGAAGCTTTCTTT
. | TRBJ1-1 | . | TRBV5-1 | CASSLGSAGSAEAFF | TGCGCCAGCAGCTTGGGTTCGGCGGGTTCGGCTGAAGCTTTCTTT
. | TRBJ2-5 | many | TRBV20-1 | CSARRAGGETQYF | TGCAGTGCTAGAAGGGCGGGTGGCGAGACCCAGTACTTC
. | TRBJ1-5 | many | TRBV10-3 | CAISPDEYNQPQHF | TGTGCCATCAGCCCGGATGAGTACAATCAGCCCCAGCATTTT
. | TRBJ1-3 | many | TRBV4-1 | CASSQGSRSMGGNTIYF | TGCGCCAGCAGCCAAGGGAGTCGGTCTATGGGGGGAAACACCATATATTTT
. | TRBJ2-7 | many | TRBV6-4 | CASSEQGGSYEQYF | TGTGCCAGCAGTGAGCAGGGGGGCTCCTACGAGCAGTACTTC
TRBD2 | TRBJ2-7 | few | TRBV4-1 | CASSFRPSSGSEYEQYF | TGCGCCAGCAGTTTCCGACCGTCTAGCGGGAGTGAGTACGAGCAGTACTTC
TRBD2 | TRBJ2-4 | . | TRBV6-1 | CASSEAGLAGANLAKNIQYF | TGTGCCAGCAGTGAAGCAGGGCTAGCGGGGGCCAATCTAGCCAAAAACATTCAGTACTTC
. | TRBJ2-3 | . | TRBV6-2/TRBV6-3 | CASSGVGVGTDTQYF | TGTGCCAGCAGTGGGGTCGGCGTCGGCACAGATACGCAGTATTTT
TRBD1 | TRBJ1-1 | many | TRBV12-3/TRBV12-4 | CASSLHNRGTEAFF | TGTGCCAGCAGTCTGCACAACAGGGGCACTGAAGCTTTCTTT
. | TRBJ1-3 | many | TRBV6-5 | CASSSGGGMRGNTIYF | TGTGCCAGCAGTTCCGGGGGGGGAATGCGAGGAAACACCATATATTTT
. | TRBJ2-5 | many | TRBV12-3/TRBV12-4 | CASSKTGLETQYF | TGTGCCAGCAGCAAGACAGGTCTTGAGACCCAGTACTTC
TRBD2 | TRBJ2-5 | few | TRBV11-2 | CASSIRTSGSTQETQYF | TGTGCCAGCAGCATCCGGACTAGCGGGAGTACCCAAGAGACCCAGTACTTC
. | TRBJ2-7 | . | TRBV20-1 | CSARDLRPTWEQYF | TGCAGTGCTAGAGACCTCCGGCCAACCTGGGAGCAGTACTTC
TRBD2 | TRBJ2-7 | . | TRBV19 | CASSIGSSGAYEQYF | TGTGCCAGTAGTATAGGTTCTAGCGGGGCCTACGAGCAGTACTTC
. | TRBJ1-5 | many | TRBV12-3/TRBV12-4 | CASSPGRNSVQPQHF | TGTGCCAGCAGTCCCGGACGGAATAGCGTTCAGCCCCAGCATTTT
. | TRBJ2-7 | many | TRBV12-3/TRBV12-4 | CASSPQGIYEQYF | TGTGCCAGCAGTCCCCAGGGGATTTACGAGCAGTACTTC
. | TRBJ1-4 | many | TRBV2 | CASRLRDGNEKLFF | TGTGCCAGCAGGCTCCGGGACGGTAATGAAAAACTGTTTTTT
. | TRBJ2-6 | many | TRBV19 | CASSIWEPGANVLTF | TGTGCCAGTAGTATTTGGGAACCCGGGGCCAACGTCCTGACTTTC
. | TRBJ2-7 | . | TRBV15 | CATQPARREHEQYF | TGTGCCACCCAACCGGCGAGGCGGGAACACGAGCAGTACTTC
. | TRBJ2-7 | many | TRBV27 | CASSLMGGPSYEQYF | TGTGCCAGCAGTTTAATGGGGGGGCCCTCCTACGAGCAGTACTTC
. | TRBJ2-7 | few | TRBV6-5 | CASSYSDPGYEQYF | TGTGCCAGCAGTTACTCGGACCCTGGCTACGAGCAGTACTTC
. | TRBJ1-2 | many | TRBV2 | CASRKGHPYGYTF | TGTGCCAGCAGAAAGGGGCACCCCTATGGCTACACCTTC
TRBD1 | TRBJ2-7 | many | TRBV28 | CATWGGGDRGYEQYF | TGTGCCACCTGGGGGGGGGGGGACAGGGGCTACGAGCAGTACTTC
. | TRBJ2-2 | . | TRBV6-1 | CAILVSGELFF | TGTGCCATACTAGTCTCCGGGGAGCTGTTTTTT
TRBD1 | TRBJ1-1 | . | TRBV7-3 | CASSFTGDRTEAFF | TGTGCCAGCAGCTTCACAGGGGATCGCACTGAAGCTTTCTTT
. | TRBJ1-2 | many | TRBV6-1 | CASRKRGGGNYGYTF | TGTGCCAGCAGGAAAAGGGGGGGAGGTAACTATGGCTACACCTTC
. | TRBJ1-1 | many | TRBV7-2 | CASSLRQVYTEAFF | TGTGCCAGCAGCTTAAGGCAGGTCTATACTGAAGCTTTCTTT
. | TRBJ2-5 | few | TRBV19 | CASSIETGQTQYF | TGTGCCAGTAGTATAGAGACGGGACAGACCCAGTACTTC
TRBD2 | TRBJ2-2 | many | TRBV2 | CASSEGLAGVTGELFF | TGTGCCAGCAGTGAAGGACTAGCGGGGGTCACCGGGGAGCTGTTTTTT
TRBD2 | TRBJ2-5 | once | TRBV7-3 | CASSPKAGRETQYF | TGTGCCAGCAGCCCCAAAGCGGGGCGGGAGACCCAGTACTTC
. | TRBJ2-5 | many | TRBV27 | CASSPAAQETQYF | TGTGCCAGCAGTCCCGCGGCCCAAGAGACCCAGTACTTC